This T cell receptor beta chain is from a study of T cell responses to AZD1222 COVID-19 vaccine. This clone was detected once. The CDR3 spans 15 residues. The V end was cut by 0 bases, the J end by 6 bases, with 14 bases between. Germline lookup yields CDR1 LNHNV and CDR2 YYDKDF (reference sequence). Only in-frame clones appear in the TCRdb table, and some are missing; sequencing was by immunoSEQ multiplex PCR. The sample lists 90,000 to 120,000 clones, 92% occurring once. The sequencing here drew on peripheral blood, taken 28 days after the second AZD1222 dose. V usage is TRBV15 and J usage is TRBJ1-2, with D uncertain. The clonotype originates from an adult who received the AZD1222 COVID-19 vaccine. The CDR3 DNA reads TGTGCCACCAGCAGAGATCGCACGGCCGTTAATGGCTACACCTTC. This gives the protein CATSRDRTAVNGYTF.